This T cell receptor beta chain emerged from a study of T cell repertoires in cytomegalovirus infection. Study context: Peptides in the study included HLA-C-restricted and HLA-B-restricted CMV epitopes. TCR beta signatures that were public indicated CMV infection and matching HLA type. Study outcomes and limitations: CMV-specific TCR beta clonotypes restricted by HLA-C dominated the ex vivo response. The cumulative frequency of public TCR beta families identified carriers of CMV plus the relevant HLA.

For this clonotype: Antigen unknown.

Trimming stripped 3 bases from V and 6 bases from J, with 12 bases between. This CDR3 is 13 amino acids long. Germline loops: CDR1 MDHEN, CDR2 SYDVKM. TCRdb re-called the reads with MiXCR, one entry per CDR3 protein. In the table there are about 400,000 distinct CDR3 sequences, around a third of which are singletons. Sequencing used cultured PBMCs, obtained from culture after CMV antigen stimulation. This sequence originates from a human donor in good health (CMV status not recorded). Some clones in this sample may be carry-over from other donors' samples. The chain links TRBV28 to TRBJ2-7; no firm D call. The DNA for the CDR3 is TGTGCCAGCAGTTTTAATGGAGTCTCCGAGCAGTACTTC. It encodes CASSFNGVSEQYF.